The 19 T cell receptor beta chains reported below all come from one sample, sequenced in a study of T cells after yellow fever vaccination. TCRdb recomputed calls from the 5' RACE reads with MiXCR, one row per CDR3 protein. Among about 630,000 distinct CDR3 sequences listed, approximately 13% were seen once. The material was PBMCs, obtained on the day of the yellow fever booster vaccination. These receptors were obtained from a man aged 25 to 40 who received the YFV17D yellow fever vaccine.

The J gene is TRBJ2-5, the V gene TRBV7-2; the D gene is possibly TRBD2 (6 bases). CDR1 is SGHTA and CDR2 is FQGNSA in the germline V gene. V was clipped by 5 bases and J by 5 bases, with 15 bases between them. This CDR3 is built from 14 residues. CDR3 bases: TGTGCCAGCAGCCCTCAGACTAGTGCGGAGACCCAGTACTTC. Translated: CASSPQTSAETQYF. Using reference TRBV7-2 and TRBJ2-5 for the parts outside the CDR3, the full variable domain is GAGVSQSPSNKVTEKGKDVELRCDPISGHTALYWYRQSLGQGLEFLIYFQGNSAPDKSGLPSDRFSAERTGGSVSTLTIQRTQQEDSAVYLCASSPQTSAETQYFGPGTRLLVL.

The table lists this clonotype with a few counts. The chain couples TRBV9 to TRBJ2-7; no clear D gene. The germline CDR1 and CDR2 sequences are SGDLS and YYNGEE. The CDR3 has 13 amino acids. V was cut by 4 bases and J by 3 bases, with 11 bases left in between. The chain's CDR3 is CASSPLQDYEQYF. The CDR3 bases are TGTGCCAGCAGCCCTTTGCAGGACTACGAGCAGTACTTC.

This clonotype appeared a single time. This chain links TRBV12-3 or TRBV12-4 with TRBJ2-1, with 12 bases lining up with TRBD2. V lost 0 bases to trimming and J lost 5 bases; unmatched junction nucleotides: 8. The CDR3 extends over 18 amino acids. The CDR3 DNA is TGTGCCAGCAGTTTAGCCGGGACTAGCGGGTCCACCAACAATGAGCAGTTCTTC. As protein: CASSLAGTSGSTNNEQFF.

The CDR3 DNA sequence: TGCGCCAGCAGCTTGGGGAGACAGGGGGAGACCCAGTACTTC. Its protein product is CASSLGRQGETQYF. V usage is TRBV5-1 and J usage is TRBJ2-5; 8 bases are a match to TRBD1. Germline assignment: CDR1 SGHRS and CDR2 YFSETQ. The CDR3 is 14 residues long. V gave up 0 bases and J gave up 5 bases; unmatched junction bases: 3. The whole variable domain, remainder taken from reference TRBV5-1 and TRBJ2-5, is KAGVTQTPRYLIKTRGQQVTLSCSPISGHRSVSWYQQTPGQGLQFLFEYFSETQRNKGNFPGRFSGRQFSNSRSEMNVSTLELGDSALYLCASSLGRQGETQYFGPGTRLLVL.

This chain links TRBV5-6 with TRBJ2-7; D not certain. There are 15 residues in the CDR3. V was trimmed by 0 bases and J by 1 base, leaving 11 bases between them. CDR1 SGHDT and CDR2 YYEEEE come from the germline V gene. The DNA of the CDR3 is TGTGCCAGCAGCTTGGGAGTCCTAGGTTCCTACGAGCAGTACTTC. This codes for CASSLGVLGSYEQYF.

This clonotype was observed at least ten times. V gene TRBV3-1 combines with J gene TRBJ1-5, with D possibly being TRBD1 (6 bases). V gave up 4 bases and J gave up 5 bases, with 9 bases separating them. Germline-derived CDR1 and CDR2 are LGHDT and YNNKEL (reference sequence). CDR3 length: 13 amino acids. DNA of the CDR3: TGTGCCAGCAGCCTTTGGACAGATCAGCCCCAGCATTTT. Its protein product is CASSLWTDQPQHF.

This clonotype was recorded a few times. The chain joins TRBV20-1 to TRBJ1-4, with D perhaps TRBD1 (5 bases). Trimming pared 3 bases from V and 0 bases from J, leaving 29 bases between. Germline CDR1 reads DFQATT; CDR2 reads SNEGSKA (reference sequence). CDR3 length: 21 residues. Here the CDR3 reads CSARGQQRGFKGSATNEKLFF. In nucleotides, the CDR3 is TGCAGTGCTAGGGGTCAACAGAGGGGATTTAAGGGCAGTGCAACTAATGAAAAACTGTTTTTT.

Only a few counts were recorded for this clonotype. The J gene is TRBJ2-1, the V gene TRBV7-2; D gene ambiguous. V lost 4 bases, J lost 8 bases, and 9 bases lay in between. The CDR3 loop spans 12 amino acids. Germline CDR1 reads SGHTA; CDR2 reads FQGNSA. The CDR3 protein is CASSSLPHEQFF. CDR3 DNA: TGTGCCAGCAGCTCCTTACCCCATGAGCAGTTCTTC.

This chain uses TRBV13 with TRBJ2-7, with unresolved D. The CDR3 runs to 14 residues. V was cut by 3 bases and J by 7 bases, with 16 bases left in between. Per germline, CDR1 PRHDT and CDR2 FYEKMQ (reference sequence). CDR3 nucleotide sequence: TGTGCCAGCAGCTTTAGGAGCCTCCTTCGGGAGCAGTACTTC. Its translation is CASSFRSLLREQYF.

V usage is TRBV12-3 or TRBV12-4 and J usage is TRBJ2-7; 9 bases align to TRBD1. J lost 3 bases, V lost 5 bases, and 8 bases had no gene match. This CDR3 spans 15 amino acids. The CDR3 bases are TGTGCCAGCAGTCTCCCCGGGACAGGGAACTACGAGCAGTACTTC. This translates into CASSLPGTGNYEQYF.

CDR3 nucleotide sequence: TGCAGCGCTGACACCGGTCTCAACGAGCAGTACTTC. This translates into CSADTGLNEQYF. The rearrangement joins TRBV29-1 to TRBJ2-7, with no clear D. Germline assignment: CDR1 SQVTM and CDR2 ANQGSEA. The CDR3 spans 12 residues. V dropped 7 bases and J dropped 5 bases, with 15 bases sitting between them.

This rearrangement joins TRBV6-2 or TRBV6-3 to TRBJ2-7, with D perhaps matching TRBD1 (6 bases). The CDR3 has 17 residues. Trimming took off 0 bases at V and 3 bases at J, with 18 bases between the two ends. Germline assignment: CDR1 MNHEY and CDR2 SVGEGT. The chain's CDR3 is CASSYSQVRGADYEQYF. The CDR3 region has the DNA TGTGCCAGCAGTTACTCCCAGGTCAGGGGAGCCGACTACGAGCAGTACTTC.

The genes are TRBV7-9 and TRBJ2-1; the match to TRBD1 covers 8 bases. The CDR3 sequence is 13 residues long. J lost 9 bases, V lost 5 bases, and 6 bases had no gene match. CDR1 and CDR2 from the germline V gene are SEHNR and FQNEAQ (reference sequence). The CDR3 spells CASSTGQVGEQFF. CDR3 DNA sequence: TGTGCCAGCAGCACGGGACAGGTCGGTGAGCAGTTCTTC.

A few counts support this clonotype. This sequence joins TRBV7-9 and TRBJ1-5, with a tentative D call TRBD1 (5 bases). In germline, CDR1 is SEHNR, CDR2 FQNEAQ (reference sequence). The V and J ends lost 8 bases and 5 bases respectively, with 16 bases between them. This CDR3 region has 14 residues. The CDR3 sequence is CASGGSGWDQPQHF. CDR3 bases: TGTGCCAGCGGGGGAAGCGGATGGGATCAGCCCCAGCATTTT.

This chain links TRBV12-3 or TRBV12-4 with TRBJ1-1; TRBD1 might be the D (6 bases). The V end lost 5 bases, the J end lost 1 base, and 8 bases lay between the germline ends. The CDR3 loop spans 13 amino acids. The CDR3, as DNA: TGTGCCAGCAGTCGACAGGCGAACACTGAAGCTTTCTTT. Amino acid sequence: CASSRQANTEAFF.

The chain carries TRBV14 and TRBJ2-7; no reliable D call. V lost 1 base and J 6 bases, leaving 10 bases between the germline ends. The germline CDR1 and CDR2 sequences are SGHDN and FVKESK. This CDR3 has 13 amino acids. DNA of the CDR3: TGTGCCAGCAGCCAAGCCTGGATGAGCGAGCAGTACTTC. Encoded protein: CASSQAWMSEQYF.

The chain has TRBV7-2 and TRBJ2-3, with D hard to call. The V gene's germline CDR1 is SGHTA and CDR2 FQGNSA. V dropped 3 bases and J dropped 5 bases, with 9 bases sitting between them. The CDR3 totals 13 residues. The CDR3 protein is CASSFRLLDTQYF. The CDR3 DNA sequence: TGTGCCAGCAGCTTCCGACTCCTAGATACGCAGTATTTT.

This clonotype was detected many times. J is TRBJ2-1 and V is TRBV20-1; D uncertain. The CDR3 loop spans 15 amino acids. V was pared by 0 bases and J by 0 bases, with 9 bases between. CDR1 is DFQATT, CDR2 SNEGSKA, per germline (reference sequence). DNA of the CDR3: TGCAGTGCTAGAGATGACCGGGTCTCCTACAATGAGCAGTTCTTC. Residues: CSARDDRVSYNEQFF.

This chain uses TRBV7-2 with TRBJ2-3, with D possibly being TRBD2 (5 bases). CDR3 length: 16 residues. CDR1 SGHTA and CDR2 FQGNSA come from the germline V gene. V gave up 0 bases and J gave up 9 bases, with 19 bases separating them. The CDR3 sequence: CASSLASTHGVRTQYF. The CDR3 DNA is TGTGCCAGCAGCTTAGCCTCTACTCACGGGGTACGAACGCAGTATTTT.